The T cell receptor (beta chain) under discussion was sequenced for a study of T cell responses to AZD1222 COVID-19 vaccine. General study points: Among spike-specific TCRs, nearly half reportedly target unmutated variant regions. Spike-specific TCR breadth and depth rose after two AZD1222 doses.

As concerns this clone: Its cognate antigen is unknown.

Some clones are missing from TCRdb's copy, which holds only in-frame ones; the method was immunoSEQ multiplex PCR. There are 120,000 or so clones in the sample; 88% occur only once, and under 20% lies in the top ten. The length of the CDR3 is 15 residues. V lost 6 bases to trimming and J lost 6 bases; unmatched junction nucleotides: 13. Germline V gene sequence: CDR1 SNHLY, CDR2 FYNNEI. The chain links TRBV2 to TRBJ2-7, with 8 bases fitting TRBD1. The receptor was isolated from an adult in good health. The starting material was peripheral blood, obtained on day 0 of MenACWY control vaccination. The CDR3 sequence is CASSSGQEGFGEQYF. CDR3 in DNA: TGTGCCAGCAGCTCGGGACAGGAGGGGTTCGGCGAGCAGTACTTC.